The 32 T cell receptor beta chains reported below all come from one sample, sequenced in a study of blood T cell repertoires in COVID-19. Clones were sequenced by immunoSEQ multiplex PCR, and TCRdb holds only the in-frame ones, with some missing. In the table there are approximately 210,000 clones, roughly 80% of which are singletons. The sequenced sample consisted of peripheral blood. The origin of the receptors is a man aged 30 to 39 with active or convalescent COVID-19.

The V and J genes are TRBV25-1 and TRBJ2-1, with D perhaps matching TRBD1 (5 bases). CDR3 length: 14 amino acids. The V gene's germline CDR1 is MGHDK and CDR2 SYGVNS. V dropped 4 bases and J dropped 2 bases, with 9 bases sitting between them. The CDR3 bases are TGTGCCAGCAGTGTCTCAGGGACCTACAATGAGCAGTTCTTC. Its translation is CASSVSGTYNEQFF.

The rearrangement uses TRBV30 and TRBJ1-1, with a weak D call TRBD1 (6 bases). This CDR3 has 14 residues. The V gene's germline CDR1 is GTSNPN and CDR2 SVGIG (reference sequence). The V and J ends lost 3 bases and 5 bases respectively, with 16 bases between them. The CDR3 DNA reads TGTGCCTGGAGCGGATCCAGGGGAAGGACTGAAGCTTTCTTT. Translation: CAWSGSRGRTEAFF.

V usage is TRBV28 and J usage is TRBJ1-2, with no clear D. The CDR3 runs 12 residues. Germline V lookup: CDR1 MDHEN, CDR2 SYDVKM. Trimming shortened V by 8 bases and J by 8 bases, and 15 bases separated the two germline ends. CDR3 nucleotide sequence: TGTGCCAGCTCCCCCGGTCCTACCGGCTACACCTTC. It is translated as CASSPGPTGYTF.

The rearrangement links TRBV2 to TRBJ1-1; D is unresolved. Germline V gene data show CDR1 as SNHLY and CDR2 as FYNNEI. Trimming removed 5 bases at V and 1 base at J, with 17 bases between. CDR3 size: 16 residues. The CDR3 protein is CASSYNEIPPNTEAFF. CDR3 coding DNA: TGTGCCAGCAGTTACAACGAAATCCCCCCGAACACTGAAGCTTTCTTT.

Relative to its sample, this clone is medium-sized (0.01 to 0.1%). The chain is built from TRBV6-5 and TRBJ1-3, with 7 bases lining up with TRBD1. J lost 7 bases, V lost 2 bases, and 5 bases had no gene match. This CDR3 has 14 residues. Per the germline V gene, CDR1 is MNHEY and CDR2 is SVGAGI. The CDR3 reads CASSYGQEGNTIYF. CDR3 nucleotide sequence: TGTGCCAGCAGTTACGGACAGGAGGGGAACACCATATATTTT.

V and J are TRBV21-1 and TRBJ1-6; the table gives TRBD1 as D, unverified against the DNA. TRBV21-1 is classified as a pseudogene. This CDR3 is 15 amino acids long. The DNA for the CDR3 is TGTGCCAGCAGCGGCCGGGACAGGGGCCATTCACCCCTCCACTTT. This sequence encodes CASSGRDRGHSPLHF.

The DNA for the CDR3 is TGTGCCAGCAGACGGCAGGGGGCCTACGAGCAGTACTTC. Translated: CASRRQGAYEQYF. The chain links TRBV27 to TRBJ2-7; 7 bases line up with TRBD1. Germline CDR1 MNHEY, CDR2 SMNVEV (reference sequence). This CDR3 is built from 13 residues. Losses at the gene ends were 6 bases for V and 2 bases for J; bases not matched to a gene: 4.

This clone was observed a single time. V is TRBV30 and J is TRBJ2-7; 8 positions match TRBD2. CDR3 size: 14 residues. Germline trimming cut 3 bases from V and 0 bases from J; bases unmatched to any gene: 4. Per germline, CDR1 GTSNPN and CDR2 SVGIG (reference sequence). Written as DNA, the CDR3 is TGTGCCTGGAGCTCGGGGGGGGTCTCCTACGAGCAGTACTTC. Its protein product is CAWSSGGVSYEQYF.

The chain uses TRBV3-1 (or the pseudogene TRBV3-2) and TRBJ2-3; 12 bases fit TRBD2. Trimming removed 8 bases from V and 2 bases from J; junction bases left unmatched: 14. The CDR3 covers 18 residues. Germline-derived CDR1 and CDR2 are LGHDT and YNNKEL (reference sequence). The CDR3 sequence is CASVGLAGGRRNTDTQYF. The CDR3 DNA is TGTGCCAGCGTAGGCCTAGCGGGAGGGCGAAGGAACACAGATACGCAGTATTTT.

This clone occurred a few times. The chain employs TRBV4-3 and TRBJ2-1; 10 positions match TRBD1. The CDR3 runs 16 residues. From germline, CDR1 is LGHNA and CDR2 YSLEER. After removal of 2 bases from V and 7 bases from J, the junction contained 8 bases not matched to a gene. The DNA of the CDR3 is TGCGCCAGCAGCCAATCGACAGGGGGCGCGAGGAATGAGCAGTTCTTC. Its translation: CASSQSTGGARNEQFF.

The CDR3 bases are TGTGCCAGCAGCTTGTTATCAGGGGATCAGCCCCAGCATTTT. Translation: CASSLLSGDQPQHF. This chain connects TRBV5-6 to TRBJ1-5; D perhaps matches TRBD1 (6 bases). In germline, CDR1 is SGHDT, CDR2 YYEEEE. This CDR3 comprises 14 residues. V was trimmed by 1 base and J by 5 bases, leaving 10 bases between them. Based on the CDR3 plus reference TRBV5-6 and TRBJ1-5, the full variable domain is DAGVTQSPTHLIKTRGQQVTLRCSPKSGHDTVSWYQQALGQGPQFIFQYYEEEERQRGNFPDRFSGHQFPNYSSELNVNALLLGDSALYLCASSLLSGDQPQHFGDGTRLSIL.

This chain joins TRBV7-6 and TRBJ2-2; possible D gene TRBD2, 6 bases. Trimming removed 2 bases from V and 0 bases from J, with 10 bases in between. The CDR3 extends over 16 amino acids. Germline CDR1 SGHVS, CDR2 FNYEAQ. The CDR3 loop reads CASSLRGGANTGELFF. The CDR3 nucleotides are TGTGCCAGCAGCTTACGCGGAGGGGCGAACACCGGGGAGCTGTTTTTT.

CDR3 bases: TGTGCCAGCAGCTTTGACAGGCAAATGACGGGACAAACAGATACGCAGTATTTT. Its translation is CASSFDRQMTGQTDTQYF. The chain joins TRBV7-6 to TRBJ2-3, with D perhaps TRBD1 (6 bases). Germline V gives CDR1 SGHVS, CDR2 FNYEAQ. Trimming took off 3 bases at V and 3 bases at J, with 22 bases between the two ends. The CDR3 contains 18 residues.

The chain employs TRBV4-1 and TRBJ2-7; 12 nucleotides line up with TRBD2. This CDR3 has 14 amino acids. Germline V CDR1 and CDR2: MGHRA, YSYEKL. The junction had 4 bases not matched to a gene; V was cut back by 0 bases and J by 10 bases. The CDR3 reads CASSQDGLAGPQYF. CDR3 bases: TGCGCCAGCAGCCAAGATGGACTAGCGGGACCTCAGTACTTC.

This clone was seen a single time. This chain uses TRBV12-3 or TRBV12-4 with TRBJ1-1, with 7 bases aligning to TRBD1. Trimming cost V 5 bases and J 3 bases; bases outside gene matches: 3. The CDR3 runs 13 residues. The CDR3 is CASSPRGDTEAFF. In nucleotides, the CDR3 is TGTGCCAGCAGTCCCAGGGGGGACACTGAAGCTTTCTTT.

This clone was detected once. V usage is TRBV4-3 and J usage is TRBJ2-1; TRBD2 matches 8 bases. The CDR3 length is 15 residues. V dropped 0 bases and J dropped 9; count of bases not matched to a gene: 7. CDR1 and CDR2 (germline): LGHNA, YSLEER. The CDR3 spells CASSQEAAGVREQFF. CDR3 bases: TGCGCCAGCAGCCAAGAGGCAGCGGGGGTTCGTGAGCAGTTCTTC.

The chain combines TRBV9 with TRBJ2-3, with 9 bases lining up with TRBD2. V was clipped by 3 bases and J by 4 bases; unmatched bases: 3. The germline V gene encodes CDR1 SGDLS and CDR2 YYNGEE. The CDR3 is made up of 14 amino acids. CDR3 DNA sequence: TGTGCCAGCAGCGGTGAGCGGGAGGCAGATACGCAGTATTTT. Translated: CASSGEREADTQYF.

This chain connects TRBV7-9 to TRBJ1-1; perhaps TRBD1 as D (6 bases). The germline V gene has CDR1 SEHNR and CDR2 FQNEAQ (reference sequence). The V gene lost 1 base and the J gene lost 0 bases, with 9 bases spanning the gap. This CDR3 has 15 residues. The DNA of the CDR3 is TGTGCCAGCAGCTTAGTTCGACAGGTGAACACTGAAGCTTTCTTT. It encodes CASSLVRQVNTEAFF.

The CDR3: CASTPFTGELFF. Written as DNA, the CDR3 is TGTGCCAGCACTCCCTTCACCGGGGAGCTGTTTTTT. The V gene is TRBV12-3 or TRBV12-4, the J gene TRBJ2-2, with D unclear. The CDR3 spans 12 residues. Trimming removed 7 bases from V and 4 bases from J, with 7 bases in between.

Here the CDR3 DNA reads TGTGCCAGCAGTTACGAAGGAGGACAGCGCAACTATGGCTACACCTTC. It translates to CASSYEGGQRNYGYTF. The rearrangement joins TRBV6-6 to TRBJ1-2; the D gene is possibly TRBD1 (6 bases). The CDR3 consists of 16 residues. V lost 2 bases and J 2 bases, leaving 15 bases between the germline ends. CDR1 and CDR2 from the germline V gene are MNHNY and SVGAGI (reference sequence).

This rearrangement joins TRBV9 to TRBJ2-3; 8 bases match TRBD2. The length of the CDR3 is 16 residues. Germline V gives CDR1 SGDLS, CDR2 YYNGEE. J gave up 3 bases and V 0 bases, and 6 bases lay outside the gene matches. The CDR3 reads CASSVVALAATDTQYF. In DNA, the CDR3 is TGTGCCAGCAGCGTAGTGGCACTAGCGGCTACAGATACGCAGTATTTT.

This sequence joins TRBV11-2 and TRBJ2-7; the D gene is possibly TRBD1 (6 bases). Germline CDR1 reads SGHAT; CDR2 reads FQNNGV. V shed 5 bases and J shed 2 bases, with 16 bases lying between them. This CDR3 contains 15 residues. The CDR3 reads CASSGEAEGAYEQYF. In DNA form, the CDR3 reads TGTGCCAGCAGCGGAGAGGCTGAGGGGGCCTACGAGCAGTACTTC.

The CDR3 here is CASSQGLAGRGTGELFF. DNA of the CDR3: TGCGCCAGCAGCCAAGGATTGGCAGGACGGGGCACCGGGGAGCTGTTTTTT. The chain carries TRBV4-1 and TRBJ2-2, with a tentative D call TRBD2 (5 bases). The CDR3 length is 17 residues. V lost 1 base to trimming and J lost 4 bases, with 16 bases between them. Germline V gene data show CDR1 as MGHRA and CDR2 as YSYEKL.

The sample holds a few counts of this clone. The V gene is TRBV12-3 or TRBV12-4, the J gene TRBJ1-1; TRBD1 agrees at 8 bases. This CDR3 is built from 13 residues. J was trimmed by 7 bases and V by 6 bases; bases with no gene match: 7. CDR3 in amino acids: CASRGQGPGEAFF. CDR3 nucleotides: TGTGCCAGCAGAGGACAGGGACCAGGTGAAGCTTTCTTT.

The V gene is TRBV28, the J gene TRBJ1-1; 8 positions agree with TRBD1. V gave up 5 bases and J gave up 6 bases; unmatched junction bases: 8. CDR1 and CDR2 (germline): MDHEN, SYDVKM. The CDR3 loop spans 14 amino acids. CDR3 DNA: TGTGCCAGCAGTATAGGACAGGGTTTCGCTGAAGCTTTCTTT. It encodes CASSIGQGFAEAFF.

This chain connects TRBV9 to TRBJ1-1; D possibly corresponds to TRBD1 (5 bases). In germline, CDR1 is SGDLS, CDR2 YYNGEE. This CDR3 comprises 18 residues. Trimming shortened V by 4 bases and J by 3 bases, and 25 bases separated the two germline ends. In DNA form, the CDR3 reads TGTGCCAGCAGCCACGACAGCGGGGACGGAGTCCCTTACACTGAAGCTTTCTTT. This sequence encodes CASSHDSGDGVPYTEAFF.

The chain is built from TRBV9 and TRBJ2-7; tentative D call: TRBD2 (6 bases). The CDR3 runs to 14 residues. The V and J ends lost 0 bases and 3 bases respectively, with 10 bases between them. Germline V lookup: CDR1 SGDLS, CDR2 YYNGEE. The CDR3 DNA sequence: TGTGCCAGCAGCGTAGCGGAGGGAATCTACGAGCAGTACTTC. This sequence encodes CASSVAEGIYEQYF. Together with reference TRBV9 and TRBJ2-7, the CDR3 gives the full variable domain: DSGVTQTPKHLITATGQRVTLRCSPRSGDLSVYWYQQSLDQGLQFLIQYYNGEERAKGNILERFSAQQFPDLHSELNLSSLELGDSALYFCASSVAEGIYEQYFGPGTRLTVT.

V gene TRBV18 combines with J gene TRBJ2-2, with D unresolved. This CDR3 region has 13 residues. Germline CDR1 reads KGHSH; CDR2 reads LQKENI. Trimming took off 3 bases at V and 7 bases at J, with 9 bases between the two ends. DNA for the CDR3: TGTGCCAGCTCACCCCAATCCGGCGGGGAGCTGTTTTTT. Its protein is CASSPQSGGELFF. Combining the CDR3 with reference TRBV18 and TRBJ2-2 gives the whole variable domain NAGVMQNPRHLVRRRGQEARLRCSPMKGHSHVYWYRQLPEEGLKFMVYLQKENIIDESGMPKERFSAEFPKEGPSILRIQQVVRGDSAAYFCASSPQSGGELFFGEGSRLTVL.

The gene calls are TRBV3-1 (or the pseudogene TRBV3-2) and TRBJ2-1; TRBD2 is a possible D gene (6 bases). The germline gives CDR1 LGHDT, CDR2 YNNKEL (reference sequence). This CDR3 is 15 amino acids long. Trimming pared 4 bases from V and 3 bases from J, leaving 13 bases between. The CDR3 DNA reads as TGTGCCAGCAGCCCCCGGGGGTCAGACTACAATGAGCAGTTCTTC. Its protein is CASSPRGSDYNEQFF.

The rearrangement links TRBV2 to TRBJ1-1; TRBD1 matches at 9 bases. The CDR3 is 13 residues long. V was clipped by 7 bases and J by 10 bases; unmatched bases: 10. The V gene's germline CDR1 is SNHLY and CDR2 FYNNEI. As DNA, the CDR3 is TGTGCCAGCAATGCGGGGACAGGGTTGGTAGCTTTCTTT. As protein: CASNAGTGLVAFF.

This clone showed up just a few times. This chain uses TRBV4-1 with TRBJ1-1; 7 positions match TRBD1. The CDR3 contains 14 residues. CDR1 and CDR2 (germline): MGHRA, YSYEKL. After removal of 2 bases from V and 5 bases from J, the junction contained 5 bases not matched to a gene. This CDR3 reads CASSQRGQETEAFF. The CDR3 DNA reads as TGCGCCAGCAGCCAAAGGGGGCAGGAGACTGAAGCTTTCTTT.

The chain combines TRBV9 with TRBJ2-1; a weak D match, TRBD1 (5 bases). This CDR3 comprises 13 residues. CDR1 SGDLS and CDR2 YYNGEE come from the germline V gene. V lost 4 bases and J 7 bases, leaving 12 bases between the germline ends. CDR3: CASSSREGNEQFF. CDR3 nucleotide sequence: TGTGCCAGCAGCTCCAGGGAAGGAAATGAGCAGTTCTTC.